This TCR beta chain was captured by sequencing in a study of blood T cell repertoires in COVID-19. Study summary: Spain, Italy and the United States supplied samples that represented acute and convalescent COVID-19. PBMCs, B-cell-depleted T cells, or T cells provided the cDNA or gDNA that made up the material.

Germline V gives CDR1 SEHNR, CDR2 FQNEAQ (reference sequence). Trimming stripped 4 bases from V and 0 bases from J, with 16 bases between. This CDR3 contains 16 residues. Original processing notes: Reference gene primer amplification yielded estimated nucleated cell counts. Measured with immunoSEQ multiplex PCR; TCRdb has only the in-frame clones, and not every one. The D gene and trimming were derived from the DNA, and the V and J assignments and clone size from that table. The profile covers 160,000 or so clones, with more than 90% appearing a single time and 15% to 20% taken by the ten largest. The origin of this receptor is a man between 60 and 75 years old with active or convalescent COVID-19. The sample consisted of peripheral blood. This chain uses TRBV7-9 with TRBJ2-7; D perhaps matches TRBD1 (5 bases). This chain's CDR3 is CASSSIGGRDSYEQYF. DNA for the CDR3: TGTGCCAGCAGCTCCATTGGCGGCAGGGACTCCTACGAGCAGTACTTC. Looking up the rest from reference TRBV7-9 and TRBJ2-7 gives the full variable domain: DTGVSQNPRHKITKRGQNVTFRCDPISEHNRLYWYRQTLGQGPEFLTYFQNEAQLEKSRLLSDRFSAERPKGSFSTLEIQRTEQGDSAMYLCASSSIGGRDSYEQYFGPGTRLTVT.